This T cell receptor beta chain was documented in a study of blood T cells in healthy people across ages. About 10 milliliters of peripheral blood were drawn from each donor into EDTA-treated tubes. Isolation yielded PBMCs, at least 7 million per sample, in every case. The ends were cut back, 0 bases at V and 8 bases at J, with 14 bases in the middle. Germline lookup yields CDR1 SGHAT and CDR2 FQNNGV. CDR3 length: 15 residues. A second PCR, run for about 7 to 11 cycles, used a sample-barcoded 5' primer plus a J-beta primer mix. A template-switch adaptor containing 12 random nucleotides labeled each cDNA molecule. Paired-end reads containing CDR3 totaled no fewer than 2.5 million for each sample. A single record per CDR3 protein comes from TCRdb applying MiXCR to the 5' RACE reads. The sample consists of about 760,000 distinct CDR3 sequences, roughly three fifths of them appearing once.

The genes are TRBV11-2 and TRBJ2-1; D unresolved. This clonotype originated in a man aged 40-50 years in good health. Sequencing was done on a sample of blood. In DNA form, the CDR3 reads TGTGCCAGCAGCTTAGACGCAGGCCTAGGGTATGAGCAGTTCTTC. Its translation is CASSLDAGLGYEQFF.